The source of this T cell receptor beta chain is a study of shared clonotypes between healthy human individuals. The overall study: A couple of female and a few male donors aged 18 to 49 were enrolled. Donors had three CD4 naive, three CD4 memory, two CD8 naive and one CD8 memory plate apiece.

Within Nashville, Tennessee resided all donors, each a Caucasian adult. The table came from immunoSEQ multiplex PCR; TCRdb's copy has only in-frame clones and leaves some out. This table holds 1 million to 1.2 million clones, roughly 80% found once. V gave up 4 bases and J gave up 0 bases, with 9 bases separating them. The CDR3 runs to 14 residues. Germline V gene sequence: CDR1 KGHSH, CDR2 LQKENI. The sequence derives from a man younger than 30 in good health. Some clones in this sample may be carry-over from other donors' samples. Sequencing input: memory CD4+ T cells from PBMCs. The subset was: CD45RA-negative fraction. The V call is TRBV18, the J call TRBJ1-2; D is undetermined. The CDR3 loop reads CASSLTATNYGYTF. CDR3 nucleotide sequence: TGTGCCAGCTCACTAACAGCTACTAACTATGGCTACACCTTC.